This TCR beta chain was captured by sequencing in a study of radiation and T cells in renal cell carcinoma. Noted treatment: treatment-naive control, cytoreductive nephrectomy. Control samples are tumors resected by cytoreductive nephrectomy without prior radiation. The study, taken as a whole, reports: Compared with controls, irradiated tumors showed greater TCR clonality.

Per germline, CDR1 MNHEY and CDR2 SMNVEV (reference sequence). Trimming at V came to 3 bases and at J to 5 bases, leaving 1 base not matched to a gene. The CDR3 covers 14 residues. The table came from immunoSEQ multiplex PCR; TCRdb's copy has only in-frame clones and leaves some out. The sample consists of about 10,000 clones, roughly 58% of them appearing once. Worth noting for this clone: Its antigen is currently unknown.

This chain uses TRBV27 with TRBJ2-1; 10 bases are shared with TRBD2. This sample comprised tumor tissue, obtained from a patient whose treatment was nephrectomy without radiotherapy. This sequence originates from a man aged 35 to 55 with renal cell carcinoma. The CDR3 is CASSFLAGDNEQFF. In DNA form, the CDR3 reads TGTGCCAGCAGTTTCCTAGCGGGGGACAATGAGCAGTTCTTC.